The 27 T cell receptor beta chains presented below share a single source sample, sequenced in a study of breast tumors, draining lymph nodes, adjacent tissues. TCRdb analysed the multiplex PCR reads with MiXCR anew, one entry per CDR3 protein. The sample includes approximately 63,000 distinct CDR3 sequences, roughly 57% of them seen just once. The sample was breast tumor tissue. Receptor source: a female donor with breast cancer. Some clones in this sample may be carry-over from other donors' samples.

The chain joins TRBV10-1 to TRBJ2-1; TRBD2 matches at 8 bases. The V segment lost 3 bases and the J segment 8 bases; nucleotides outside the gene matches: 15. The CDR3 runs to 17 residues. Per germline, CDR1 WNHNN and CDR2 SYGVQD (reference sequence). CDR3 sequence (DNA): TGCGCCAGCAGTGAAGTCGGGGGGGCACGGAATAGGGATGAGCAGTTCTTC. Its protein product is CASSEVGGARNRDEQFF.

This clonotype showed up many times. The V gene is TRBV18, the J gene TRBJ2-7; no clear D. Germline V CDR1 and CDR2: KGHSH, LQKENI. Between the trimmed V and J ends, which lost 3 bases and 6 bases, there was a span of 9 bases. The CDR3 covers 12 residues. The CDR3: CASSPGTTEQYF. The CDR3 coding sequence is TGTGCCAGCTCACCCGGCACCACCGAGCAGTACTTC.

The V gene is TRBV9, the J gene TRBJ2-2; D gene unclear. The ends were cut back, 0 bases at V and 6 bases at J, with 3 bases in the middle. Germline loops: CDR1 SGDLS, CDR2 YYNGEE. This CDR3 comprises 12 residues. In DNA form, the CDR3 reads TGTGCCAGCAGCGTAGATGCCGGGGAGCTGTTTTTT. Translation: CASSVDAGELFF.

This clonotype is medium-sized. The chain employs TRBV2 and TRBJ1-5; possibly TRBD1 for D (5 bases). Per germline, CDR1 SNHLY and CDR2 FYNNEI. Trimming stripped 10 bases from V and 8 bases from J, with 18 bases between. The CDR3 runs to 13 residues. DNA of the CDR3: TGTGCCACTACGTCCCGGGACGGTGAGCCCCAGCATTTT. This translates into CATTSRDGEPQHF.

Remarks on this clonotype: The CDR3 does not end in the conserved phenylalanine or tryptophan, so this is likely a read error. The DNA is omitted, as the CDR3 cannot be located on it reliably, and the CDR3 follows TCRdb's listing. The rearrangement links TRBV11-2 to TRBJ2-1; the table gives TRBD2 as D, unverified against the DNA. The germline V gene encodes CDR1 SGHAT and CDR2 FQNNGV. The CDR3 has 9 amino acids, counting both end residues. The CDR3 region is CASSLGAGQ.

V is TRBV6-2 or TRBV6-3 and J is TRBJ2-3; 9 bases are a match to TRBD1. Looked up from germline, CDR1 is MNHEY and CDR2 is SVGEGT. V dropped 2 bases and J dropped 2; count of bases not matched to a gene: 11. CDR3 length: 18 residues. The CDR3 region has the DNA TGTGCCAGCAGTTACACCTCCGGGACAGGGAGTCTCACAGATACGCAGTATTTT. It yields the protein CASSYTSGTGSLTDTQYF.

The chain links TRBV12-3 or TRBV12-4 to TRBJ1-4; D not certain. CDR3 length: 15 residues. The germline V and J ends were trimmed by 6 bases and 6 bases, with 17 bases remaining between them. CDR3 sequence (DNA): TGTGCCAGCAGGGACCTGGGCTCCTGGGATGAAAAACTGTTTTTT. Protein: CASRDLGSWDEKLFF.

This clonotype appeared many times. This sequence joins TRBV10-3 and TRBJ2-7, with D maybe TRBD2 (7 bases). CDR1 and CDR2 (germline): ENHRY, SYGVKD. CDR3 size: 16 residues. The germline V and J ends were trimmed by 4 bases and 3 bases, with 19 bases remaining between them. CDR3 in DNA: TGTGCCATCAGTGGGGGGGGGCAGGGTCGAAACTACGAGCAGTACTTC. Protein sequence: CAISGGGQGRNYEQYF.

The rearrangement uses TRBV10-3 and TRBJ2-7; 8 nucleotides align to TRBD1. There are 12 residues in the CDR3. Germline trimming cut 10 bases from V and 3 bases from J; bases unmatched to any gene: 5. Germline V gene data show CDR1 as ENHRY and CDR2 as SYGVKD. CDR3 amino acids: CATQTGGYEQYF. Here the CDR3 DNA reads TGTGCCACCCAAACAGGGGGCTACGAGCAGTACTTC.

V and J are TRBV11-1 and TRBJ2-7; 11 bases agree with TRBD1. The CDR3 has 15 amino acids. CDR1 is SGHAT, CDR2 FQDESV, per germline (reference sequence). Trimming removed 8 bases from V and 1 base from J; junction bases left unmatched: 7. CDR3 region: CASSPGTGGSYEQYF. In DNA, the CDR3 is TGTGCCAGCTCCCCGGGGACAGGGGGGTCCTACGAGCAGTACTTC.

To note about this clonotype: It is likely a read error, because the conserved phenylalanine at the end of the CDR3 is missing. The V gene is TRBV18, the J gene TRBJ2-4; TRBD1 aligns across 7 bases. The CDR3 runs 15 residues. Germline values: CDR1 KGHSH, CDR2 LQKENI. With V trimmed by 5 bases and J by 2 bases, 6 bases remained unmatched. This chain's CDR3 is CASSRETGSKNIQYL. In nucleotides, the CDR3 is TGTGCCAGCTCAAGGGAGACAGGGTCCAAAAACATTCAGTACCTC.

This clonotype was counted at least ten times. The chain combines TRBV7-2 with TRBJ2-1; no definite D call. The germline V and J ends were trimmed by 8 bases and 0 bases, with 14 bases remaining between them. The CDR3 totals 15 residues. CDR1 and CDR2 (germline): SGHTA, FQGNSA. CDR3 nucleotide sequence: TGTGCCAGCGGGTCCGCCGTGAGCTCCTACAATGAGCAGTTCTTC. Its translation is CASGSAVSSYNEQFF.

This clonotype was detected once. The genes are TRBV19 and TRBJ1-3; TRBD1 matches at 10 bases. Germline V gene lookup returns CDR1 LNHDA and CDR2 SQIVND (reference sequence). V was pared by 6 bases and J by 6 bases, with 2 bases of the junction left unmatched. This CDR3 spans 13 amino acids. CDR3 nucleotide sequence: TGTGCCAGTAGGGGACAGGGGCAAAACACCATATATTTT. It yields the protein CASRGQGQNTIYF.

This clonotype was counted ten times or more. A much more abundant neighbour one base away suggests this may be a read error. J is TRBJ2-5 and V is TRBV20-1; TRBD2 matches 9 bases. The CDR3 runs to 12 residues. The germline CDR1 and CDR2 sequences are DFQATT and SNEGSKA (reference sequence). The CDR3 loop reads CSALAGRETPYF. For the CDR3, the DNA is TGCAGTGCCCTAGCGGGACGAGAGACCCCGTACTTC.

The chain carries TRBV20-1 and TRBJ1-5; no firm D call. Trimming removed 5 bases at V and 3 bases at J, with 14 bases between. This CDR3 region has 14 residues. Germline V gene data show CDR1 as DFQATT and CDR2 as SNEGSKA (reference sequence). In DNA form, the CDR3 reads TGCAGTGCTGGAAGAGGACGGGTCAATCAGCCCCAGCATTTT. Protein product: CSAGRGRVNQPQHF.

This clonotype was detected once. CDR3 coding DNA: TGTGCCAGCAGACGTGGACAGTCGGCGACATTCTACGAGCAGTACTTC. It codes for CASRRGQSATFYEQYF. The V and J genes are TRBV6-5 and TRBJ2-7; D might be TRBD1 (6 bases). Trimming removed 6 bases from V and 3 bases from J, with 21 bases in between. Germline loops: CDR1 MNHEY, CDR2 SVGAGI. This CDR3 has 16 amino acids.

This clonotype was seen a single time. The gene calls are TRBV20-1 and TRBJ1-5; 7 bases agree with TRBD1. CDR1 and CDR2 from the germline V gene are DFQATT and SNEGSKA (reference sequence). There are 16 residues in the CDR3. The trim removed 3 bases at V and 6 bases at J, leaving 14 bases unmatched. This CDR3 is CSASLGYTGAGQPQHF. The CDR3 DNA is TGCAGTGCTAGCCTGGGGTATACAGGGGCGGGTCAGCCCCAGCATTTT.

The CDR3 loop is CASSHGNSNQPQHF. The CDR3 coding sequence is TGTGCCAGCAGTCACGGGAATAGCAATCAGCCCCAGCATTTT. This chain connects TRBV6-6 to TRBJ1-5; D uncertain. CDR1 is MNHNY, CDR2 SVGAGI, per germline (reference sequence). Trimming pared 5 bases from V and 0 bases from J, leaving 8 bases between. This CDR3 has 14 residues.

The chain links TRBV20-1 to TRBJ2-3, with TRBD2 matching over 7 bases. Germline loops: CDR1 DFQATT, CDR2 SNEGSKA (reference sequence). With V trimmed by 6 bases and J by 10 bases, 13 bases remained unmatched. The length of the CDR3 is 13 residues. The CDR3 bases are TGCAGTGCCCAAGCGGGGCTCACCCGGTCGCAGTATTTT. Protein sequence: CSAQAGLTRSQYF.

The V gene is TRBV12-3 or TRBV12-4, the J gene TRBJ2-7; perhaps TRBD2 as D (6 bases). Deletions cut 4 bases from V and 4 bases from J, with 14 bases between. The CDR3 runs 14 residues. CDR3 region: CASSSGEEGYEQYV. CDR3 bases: TGTGCCAGCAGTTCTGGAGAGGAGGGGTACGAGCAGTACGTC.

The rearrangement uses TRBV2 and TRBJ1-4; D may be TRBD1 (5 bases). V shed 6 bases and J shed 7 bases, with 18 bases lying between them. Germline CDR1 and CDR2: SNHLY and FYNNEI. This CDR3 is 15 amino acids long. The CDR3 spells CASRPPRGLSEKLFF. The CDR3 coding sequence is TGTGCCAGCAGACCCCCTAGGGGCTTAAGTGAAAAACTGTTTTTT.

Many counts were recorded for this clonotype. The rearrangement joins TRBV18 to TRBJ2-3; D unclear. In germline, CDR1 is KGHSH, CDR2 LQKENI. This CDR3 is 13 amino acids long. V was cut by 7 bases and J by 3 bases, with 11 bases left in between. The chain's CDR3 is CASCPSMTDTQYF. The CDR3 nucleotides read TGTGCCAGCTGCCCATCAATGACAGATACGCAGTATTTT.

V and J are TRBV9 and TRBJ1-4, with D possibly being TRBD1 (6 bases). CDR1 and CDR2 (germline): SGDLS, YYNGEE. The CDR3 is 11 amino acids. The V end lost 3 bases, the J end lost 13 bases, and 10 bases lay between the germline ends. In nucleotides, the CDR3 is TGTGCCAGCAGCGAGGAGGGGGGACTGTTTTTT. Translation: CASSEEGGLFF.

The chain uses TRBV20-1 and TRBJ2-7; 11 bases agree with TRBD2. The CDR3 contains 15 residues. The germline gives CDR1 DFQATT, CDR2 SNEGSKA (reference sequence). The V gene end was trimmed by 0 bases and the J gene end by 4 bases; junction bases not matched to a gene: 5. CDR3 nucleotides: TGCAGTGCTAGAGACCCGGGACTAGCGGCATACGAGCAGTACTTC. Protein sequence: CSARDPGLAAYEQYF.

The rearrangement joins TRBV6-6 to TRBJ2-7, with 15 bases that match TRBD2. The length of the CDR3 is 14 residues. After removal of 6 bases from V and 5 bases from J, the junction contained 2 bases not matched to a gene. Germline CDR1 is MNHNY and CDR2 is SVGAGI (reference sequence). CDR3 nucleotides: TGTGCCAGCAGCGGGACTAGCGGGAGGAACGAGCAGTACTTC. Its translation: CASSGTSGRNEQYF.

This clonotype has at least ten counts. The chain joins TRBV3-1 to TRBJ1-4, with D perhaps TRBD1 (5 bases). From germline, CDR1 is LGHDT and CDR2 YNNKEL (reference sequence). This CDR3 comprises 17 residues. V was clipped by 6 bases and J by 5 bases, with 22 bases between them. The DNA for the CDR3 is TGTGCCAGCAGTCGCCGAGACAGTTCAAGCGAGAATGAAAAACTGTTTTTT. Encoded protein: CASSRRDSSSENEKLFF.

V usage is TRBV7-9 and J usage is TRBJ2-1, with a possible D match to TRBD2 (5 bases). The CDR3 extends over 12 amino acids. CDR1 and CDR2 (germline): SEHNR, FQNEAQ (reference sequence). V was cut by 8 bases and J by 4 bases, with 9 bases left in between. The CDR3 DNA reads TGTGCCAGCCGGGATTTATACAATGAGCAGTTCTTC. Encoded protein: CASRDLYNEQFF.